A selection of T cell receptor beta chains follows, all from one sample in a study of vaccination effects on CD4 cells after COVID-19. TCRdb keeps only in-frame clones here, not all; method: immunoSEQ multiplex PCR. This table holds approximately 31,000 clones, about 67% found once. Their antigen targets remain unknown. The starting material was CD4+ T cells from PBMCs cultured without peptide, obtained after COVID-19 vaccination. The receptors shown here come from a human donor who received a COVID-19 vaccine. Both conserved end residues are part of each CDR3. Each record gives: J gene, clone size, V gene, D gene, CDR3 DNA, CDR3 protein. D genes are given only for firm matches. Clone size appears in some rows only: once, few, many, or a class for an expanded clone.

>TRBJ1-1|-|TRBV3-1/TRBV3-2|TRBD1
TGTGCCAGCAGCCAAGATCGGGATTCCCGGGACAGCGTTATGAACACTGAAGCTTTCTTT
CASSQDRDSRDSVMNTEAFF
>TRBJ2-3|-|TRBV7-3|-
TGTGCCAGCAGCTTAACTGGTGGGAGCACAGATACGCAGTATTTT
CASSLTGGSTDTQYF
>TRBJ1-5|-|TRBV27|-
TGTGCCAGCAAGGAAGGGACCCAGCCCCAGCATTTT
CASKEGTQPQHF
>TRBJ1-1|-|TRBV4-1|-
TGCGCCAGCAGCCAAGCCCAGGGTCGCGCTGAAGCTTTCTTT
CASSQAQGRAEAFF
>TRBJ1-2|-|TRBV15|TRBD1
TGTGCCACCAGCAGAGGCCCATGGGGGACAGTCGCTAACTATGGCTACACCTTC
CATSRGPWGTVANYGYTF
>TRBJ2-1|few|TRBV14|-
TGTGCCAGCAGCCCAGGGTATGAGCAGTTCTTC
CASSPGYEQFF
>TRBJ1-1|-|TRBV5-4|-
TGTGCCAGCAGCGCCCGAACTGAAACTGAAGCTTTCTTT
CASSARTETEAFF
>TRBJ2-6|-|TRBV19|TRBD2
TGTGCCAGTACTAACAACCGGGGGGCTGGGGCCAACGTCCTGACTTTC
CASTNNRGAGANVLTF
>TRBJ1-5|-|TRBV6-1|TRBD1
TGTGCCAGCAGTGAAGACAGGGGGGCCCGCAATCAGCCCCAGCATTTT
CASSEDRGARNQPQHF
>TRBJ2-7|once|TRBV7-2|-
TGTGCCAGCAGACAAACAGGGTCCCACTACGAGCAGTACTTC
CASRQTGSHYEQYF
>TRBJ2-3|-|TRBV27|TRBD2
TGTGCCAGCAGCCCCCTAGCGGGAGGGAGTGATACGCAGTATTTT
CASSPLAGGSDTQYF
>TRBJ2-3|-|TRBV6-1|-
TGTGCCAGCAGTGTGTCACAGGGAAGGGGCACAGATACGCAGTATTTT
CASSVSQGRGTDTQYF
>TRBJ2-2|-|TRBV10-3|-
TGTGCCATCGGGGCAGGGCTACCCGGGGAGCTGTTTTTT
CAIGAGLPGELFF
>TRBJ2-5|-|TRBV5-1|-
TGCGCCAGCAGCTTTCTGACAAGCCAAGAGACCCAGTACTTC
CASSFLTSQETQYF
>TRBJ2-3|medium-sized|TRBV30|TRBD1
TGTGCCTGGAGTGTAGGACAGGGGACAGATACGCAGTATTTT
CAWSVGQGTDTQYF
>TRBJ1-2|-|TRBV7-8|TRBD1
TGTGCCAGCAGCCCGGACAGGGCTGGCTACACCTTC
CASSPDRAGYTF
>TRBJ2-1|-|TRBV7-2|-
TGTGCCAGCAGCCCGGAAGGGCAGAGTTACAATGAGCAGTTCTTC
CASSPEGQSYNEQFF
>TRBJ1-2|once|TRBV3-1/TRBV3-2|-
TGTGCCAGCAGCCAAGATTTGGAGGGGCATGGCTACACCTTC
CASSQDLEGHGYTF
>TRBJ1-1|-|TRBV5-1|-
TGCGCCAGCAGCTTGGGGGACTCCTCGAACACTGAAGCTTTCTTT
CASSLGDSSNTEAFF
>TRBJ1-1|-|TRBV11-2|-
TGTGCCAGCAGCTTAGAGGCGGGGGTAGGAGCTTTCTTT
CASSLEAGVGAFF
>TRBJ2-1|few|TRBV6-4|-
TGTGCCAGCAGGAAGGACAGCAACTCCTACAATGAGCAGTTCTTC
CASRKDSNSYNEQFF
>TRBJ2-5|-|TRBV14|TRBD2
TGTGCCAGCAGCCAAGTAGCGGGAAAAGGGGAGACCCAGTACTTC
CASSQVAGKGETQYF
>TRBJ1-6|-|TRBV3-1/TRBV3-2|-
TGTGCCAGCAGCCAGCCCACTTTGGGTCAGAATTCACCCCTCCACTTT
CASSQPTLGQNSPLHF
>TRBJ2-1|-|TRBV28|-
TGTGCCAGCAGCTCTTTAAACAATGAGCAGTTCTTC
CASSSLNNEQFF
>TRBJ2-3|-|TRBV25-1|-
TGTGCCAGCAGTGAGGCGCAGCATACTAGCACAGATACGCAGTATTTT
CASSEAQHTSTDTQYF
>TRBJ1-2|-|TRBV4-1|-
TGCGCCAGCAGCCTAACAGAGCTTGCTAACTATGGCTACACCTTC
CASSLTELANYGYTF
>TRBJ2-3|-|TRBV2|-
TGTGCCAGCATGTACGGGGGAACGCAGTATTTT
CASMYGGTQYF
>TRBJ1-1|few|TRBV2|-
TGTGCCAGCAGTGTGTTCAAGGCGGCGAACACTGAAGCTTTCTTT
CASSVFKAANTEAFF
>TRBJ2-7|-|TRBV30|-
TGTGCCTGGAGTGGCAGGGTTGCCTACGAGCAGTACTTC
CAWSGRVAYEQYF
>TRBJ2-1|once|TRBV29-1|TRBD2
TGCAGCGTTGAGCAGAGCGGGGGGCCTTACAATGAGCAGTTCTTC
CSVEQSGGPYNEQFF
>TRBJ2-3|-|TRBV4-3|-
TGCGCCAGCAGCCCCCAACTAGCAATACAAGATACGCAGTATTTT
CASSPQLAIQDTQYF
>TRBJ2-3|-|TRBV4-2|TRBD2
TGTGCCAGCAGCCGAGGGACTAGCGGGGGGGCGCAGTATTTT
CASSRGTSGGAQYF
>TRBJ2-2|-|TRBV7-6|-
TGTGCCAGCAGCTTAGGATCCCAGGGATTCGCCGGGGAGCTGTTTTTT
CASSLGSQGFAGELFF
>TRBJ1-5|-|TRBV28|-
TGTGCCAGCAGTTTCCCCCCCGGCAGAAAGGGTTACCAGCCCCAGCATTTT
CASSFPPGRKGYQPQHF
>TRBJ1-4|-|TRBV5-1|-
TGCGCCAGCAGGATAGAGGGTGAAAAACTGTTTTTT
CASRIEGEKLFF
>TRBJ2-3|-|TRBV10-3|TRBD2
TGTGCCTCGGGGGGAGGCCCCACAGATACGCAGTATTTT
CASGGGPTDTQYF
>TRBJ1-1|-|TRBV10-3|-
TGTGCCACTCGACAATTGAACACTGAAGCTTTCTTT
CATRQLNTEAFF
>TRBJ1-1|-|TRBV30|-
TGTGCCTCCCTTACCGGGGCGAACACTGAAGCTTTCTTT
CASLTGANTEAFF
>TRBJ1-6|-|TRBV6-5|-
TGTGCCAGCAGAGCCCTCGCGGGTAATTCACCCCTCCACTTT
CASRALAGNSPLHF
>TRBJ2-2|few|TRBV5-4|-
TGTGCCAGCAGCTTGGTAGGGCCCGGGGAGCTGTTTTTT
CASSLVGPGELFF
>TRBJ1-2|few|TRBV3-1/TRBV3-2|TRBD1
TGTGCCAGCAGCCCCTCCACGGGACAGGGATATGGCTACACCTTC
CASSPSTGQGYGYTF
>TRBJ2-1|-|TRBV2|TRBD2
TGTGCCAGCAGGGGGACTAGCGGAGCCTACAATGAGCAGTTCTTC
CASRGTSGAYNEQFF
>TRBJ2-3|-|TRBV18|-
TGTGCCAGCTCACAAGGAAGCACAGATACGCAGTATTTT
CASSQGSTDTQYF
>TRBJ1-1|-|TRBV12-3/TRBV12-4|-
TGTGCCAGCAGTTTGACATCGACGGAAGCTTTCTTT
CASSLTSTEAFF
>TRBJ2-1|-|TRBV7-2|TRBD2
TGTGCCAGCAGCTCTAGGGGCGCCGGGACTAGGGGTTACAATGAGCAGTTCTTC
CASSSRGAGTRGYNEQFF
>TRBJ1-4|-|TRBV6-7|-
TGTGCCAGCAGCCTACAGGGTGGGCTAAATGAAAAACTGTTTTTT
CASSLQGGLNEKLFF
>TRBJ2-2|-|TRBV27|-
TGTGCCAGCAGTTTACTCGGGTCGAACACCGGGGAGCTGTTTTTT
CASSLLGSNTGELFF
>TRBJ2-1|-|TRBV5-1|-
TGCGCCAGCAGCCGAAACAGGGCGGACAATGAGCAGTTCTTC
CASSRNRADNEQFF
>TRBJ2-7|-|TRBV2|-
TGTGCCAGCGGGAAGGACTCCACCTACGAGCAGTACTTC
CASGKDSTYEQYF
>TRBJ1-1|-|TRBV6-4|-
TGTGGGGAGGGGCAGACGAACACTGAAGCTTTCTTT
CGEGQTNTEAFF
>TRBJ2-7|-|TRBV3-1/TRBV3-2|-
TGTGCCAGCAGCCGAAACACCGGCGGTATCGAGCAGTACTTC
CASSRNTGGIEQYF
>TRBJ1-1|-|TRBV7-2|-
TGTGCCAGCAGTTCAGGAGGGGCCCGGGCTTTCTTT
CASSSGGARAFF
>TRBJ2-6|-|TRBV5-4|-
TGTGCCAGCAGCTTGGCTTGGAACTCTGGGGCCAACGTCCTGACTTTC
CASSLAWNSGANVLTF
>TRBJ2-7|few|TRBV11-2|-
TGTGCCAGCAGCTTAGTCCGGCAGGGCGAGCAGTACTTC
CASSLVRQGEQYF
>TRBJ1-5|-|TRBV28|-
TGTGCCAGCAGATCTATATTAATCAATCAGCCCCAGCATTTT
CASRSILINQPQHF
>TRBJ2-5|-|TRBV6-2/TRBV6-3|-
TGTGCCAGCAGTTACTCGGTCGCTAGAATAGAACAAGAGACCCAGTACTTC
CASSYSVARIEQETQYF
>TRBJ1-3|-|TRBV4-2|TRBD1
TGTGCCAGCAGCCAAGATTCGGGACAGGGGAACACCATATATTTT
CASSQDSGQGNTIYF
>TRBJ1-2|-|TRBV10-3|-
TGTGCCATCAGTGAGTCGAACTCCAGAGGGGACTATGGCTACACCTTC
CAISESNSRGDYGYTF
>TRBJ2-1|-|TRBV28|TRBD1
TGTGCCAGCAGTTTCGGTGGGCAGGGGGCTTACAATGAGCAGTTCTTC
CASSFGGQGAYNEQFF